This record covers a single T cell receptor beta chain. This entry is derived from a study of blood T cell repertoires in COVID-19. For the study at large: The samples span acute and convalescent COVID-19 from the United States, Italy and Spain.

Assay used: immunoSEQ multiplex PCR; TCRdb lists only in-frame clones, some missing. The repertoire consists of under 200,000 clones, with about 80% occurring once and the leading ten covering about 5%. Participants were aged 18 to 89 years, lived in about two dozen US areas, and enrolled virtually. This CDR3 spans 13 amino acids. The V gene's germline CDR1 is LNHDA and CDR2 SQIVND (reference sequence). V lost 8 bases to trimming and J lost 4 bases; unmatched junction nucleotides: 4. The chain links TRBV19 to TRBJ1-1; 10 nucleotides agree with TRBD1. This sequence originates from a woman aged 60-70 years with acute COVID-19. The sample comprised PBMCs or T cells enriched from blood (not recorded which). CDR3 nucleotides: TGTGCCAGTCGGGGACAGGGGACCACTGAAGCTTTCTTT. Amino acids: CASRGQGTTEAFF.